These 3 T cell receptor beta chains were all obtained from the same sample, sequenced in a study of blood T cell repertoires in COVID-19. Repertoires were generated with immunoSEQ multiplex PCR, while TCRdb's copy carries only in-frame clones and drops some. The top ten hold 15% to 20% of the sample, which has approximately 78,000 clones, approximately 82% seen once. The sequencing input was peripheral blood. The origin of the receptors is an elderly woman with acute or convalescent COVID-19.

This chain joins TRBV19 and TRBJ2-1; 12 bases align to TRBD2. CDR3 length: 18 residues. Germline CDR1 is LNHDA and CDR2 is SQIVND (reference sequence). Trimming took 3 bases from V and 0 from J; bases not matched to a gene: 6. CDR3 DNA sequence: TGTGCCAGTAGTATTCGTACTAGCGGGGGGTACTCCTACAATGAGCAGTTCTTC. Protein: CASSIRTSGGYSYNEQFF.

V is TRBV11-2 and J is TRBJ1-1; 10 bases are shared with TRBD1. CDR1 is SGHAT, CDR2 FQNNGV, per germline. The CDR3 sequence is 16 residues long. V shed 5 bases, J shed 7 bases, and the junction held 13 bases outside the gene matches. This chain's CDR3 is CASSRRQGAVNDEAFF. Here the CDR3 DNA reads TGTGCCAGCAGCCGACGACAGGGGGCTGTGAACGATGAAGCTTTCTTT.

On this clone: Other nucleotide sequences in the sample specify the same CDR3. V is TRBV7-9 and J is TRBJ1-2; 9 nucleotides agree with TRBD1. Germline V gives CDR1 SEHNR, CDR2 FQNEAQ (reference sequence). The CDR3 is made up of 15 amino acids. The trim removed 1 base at V and 3 bases at J, leaving 3 bases unmatched. The CDR3 region has the DNA TGTGCCAGCAGCTTAGGGGGACAGGGATACTATGGCTACACCTTC. Translating it yields CASSLGGQGYYGYTF.